This entry lists 21 T cell receptor beta chains sequenced from one sample in a study of vaccination effects on CD4 cells after COVID-19. Produced via immunoSEQ multiplex PCR; TCRdb's table is partial and in-frame only. The sample records about 23,000 clones, around 72% being singletons. The antigens of these receptors remain unknown. ViraFEST used viral peptide pools to expand antigen-specific CD4+ T cells before sequencing. A roughly 10-day culture period preceded the isolation of CD4+ T cells. All vaccine recipients tested negative for nucleocapsid antibodies and had never contracted SARS-CoV-2 infection. The sample consisted of CD4+ T cells from PBMCs cultured with SARS-CoV-2 spike peptides, taken before COVID-19 vaccination. Receptor source: a human donor who received a COVID-19 vaccine.

The table lists this clone with a count of one. The chain has TRBV5-6 and TRBJ2-5; D is unresolved. Trimming removed 0 bases from V and 2 bases from J, with 5 bases in between. This CDR3 spans 13 amino acids. Per germline, CDR1 SGHDT and CDR2 YYEEEE. Written as DNA, the CDR3 is TGTGCCAGCAGCTTGGGTCCTCAAGAGACCCAGTACTTC. Translated: CASSLGPQETQYF.

The chain employs TRBV30 and TRBJ2-5; D might be TRBD1 or TRBD2, each matching 5 bases. Trimming removed 2 bases from V and 6 bases from J, with 22 bases in between. This CDR3 spans 16 amino acids. The germline CDR1 and CDR2 sequences are GTSNPN and SVGIG (reference sequence). In nucleotides, the CDR3 is TGTGCCTGGAGTAGGCTAGCCTCGGGTGGGGGAAAGACCCAGTACTTC. Translated, it gives CAWSRLASGGGKTQYF.

The chain carries TRBV3-1 (or the pseudogene TRBV3-2) and TRBJ2-1; 7 bases agree with TRBD1. J was trimmed by 4 bases and V by 0 bases; bases with no gene match: 3. This CDR3 is built from 15 residues. Germline V gives CDR1 LGHDT, CDR2 YNNKEL (reference sequence). The CDR3 loop reads CASSQDPGQYNEQFF. The CDR3 DNA sequence: TGTGCCAGCAGCCAAGACCCGGGACAGTACAATGAGCAGTTCTTC.

The genes are TRBV5-6 and TRBJ1-6; 7 positions match TRBD1. The CDR3 totals 16 residues. After removal of 2 bases from V and 1 base from J, the junction contained 3 bases not matched to a gene. Germline values: CDR1 SGHDT, CDR2 YYEEEE. CDR3 region: CASSLQQGSYNSPLHF. The CDR3, as DNA: TGTGCCAGCAGCTTACAACAGGGGTCCTATAATTCACCCCTCCACTTT.

The chain employs TRBV3-1 (or the pseudogene TRBV3-2) and TRBJ1-3; D unresolved. This CDR3 has 12 residues. Trimming cost V 5 bases and J 3 bases, with 5 bases left between them. CDR1 LGHDT and CDR2 YNNKEL come from the germline V gene (reference sequence). The CDR3 sequence: CASSTSGNTIYF. In DNA form, the CDR3 reads TGTGCCAGCAGCACCAGTGGAAACACCATATATTTT.

The genes are TRBV5-1 and TRBJ2-5; a possible D gene is TRBD1 (5 bases). The germline V gene encodes CDR1 SGHRS and CDR2 YFSETQ. V lost 2 bases and J lost 4, with 9 bases in between. CDR3 length equals 13 residues. The CDR3 coding sequence is TGCGCCAGCAGCTTAGGGGTTGGAGAGACCCAGTACTTC. Its translation is CASSLGVGETQYF.

The chain has TRBV7-9 and TRBJ1-2; TRBD1 is a possible D gene (6 bases). The V and J ends lost 5 bases and 2 bases respectively, with 15 bases between them. CDR1 and CDR2 from the germline V gene are SEHNR and FQNEAQ (reference sequence). There are 15 residues in the CDR3. CDR3 coding DNA: TGTGCCAGCAGCCTAAGCTGGACAGCAAACTATGGCTACACCTTC. This codes for CASSLSWTANYGYTF.

The chain uses TRBV9 and TRBJ2-7, with 9 bases lining up with TRBD1. With V trimmed by 0 bases and J by 5 bases, 6 bases remained unmatched. Germline V gives CDR1 SGDLS, CDR2 YYNGEE. CDR3 length equals 15 residues. CDR3 residues: CASSVAGTGQNEQYF. The CDR3 bases are TGTGCCAGCAGCGTAGCGGGGACAGGGCAAAACGAGCAGTACTTC.

The CDR3 bases are TGTGCCAGCAGCAACAGGGATAATTCACCCCTCCACTTT. Its protein product is CASSNRDNSPLHF. V gene TRBV6-5 combines with J gene TRBJ1-6; D is perhaps TRBD1 (6 bases). This CDR3 is built from 13 residues. V was clipped by 6 bases and J by 5 bases, with 8 bases between them. In germline, CDR1 is MNHEY, CDR2 SVGAGI.

This clone was seen a few times. This chain connects TRBV27 to TRBJ1-5, with D unresolved. The ends were cut back, 3 bases at V and 7 bases at J, with 16 bases in the middle. The germline V gene has CDR1 MNHEY and CDR2 SMNVEV (reference sequence). This CDR3 comprises 15 residues. CDR3 sequence: CASSLRAPSAQPQHF. CDR3 in DNA: TGTGCCAGCAGTTTGAGGGCCCCCAGCGCCCAGCCCCAGCATTTT.

This CDR3 reads CASSQDQAGSYEQYF. DNA for the CDR3: TGTGCCAGCAGCCAAGATCAAGCGGGCTCCTACGAGCAGTACTTC. The chain couples TRBV4-2 to TRBJ2-7; the D gene is possibly TRBD2 (6 bases). Looked up from germline, CDR1 is LGHNA and CDR2 is YNFKEQ. V lost 0 bases to trimming and J lost 0 bases, with 9 bases between them. The CDR3 runs 15 residues.

The chain uses TRBV7-2 and TRBJ2-1; possibly TRBD2 for D (6 bases). The CDR3 spans 15 residues. V was pared by 5 bases and J by 4 bases, with 15 bases between. CDR1 SGHTA and CDR2 FQGNSA come from the germline V gene. The CDR3 spells CASSQGASAYNEQFF. The CDR3 coding sequence is TGTGCCAGCAGCCAAGGGGCTAGCGCGTACAATGAGCAGTTCTTC. Complete variable domain (other parts from reference TRBV7-2 and TRBJ2-1): GAGVSQSPSNKVTEKGKDVELRCDPISGHTALYWYRQSLGQGLEFLIYFQGNSAPDKSGLPSDRFSAERTGGSVSTLTIQRTQQEDSAVYLCASSQGASAYNEQFFGPGTRLTVL.

This clone was observed a few times. The chain combines TRBV4-2 with TRBJ2-2, with D perhaps matching TRBD1 (5 bases). Trimming shortened V by 3 bases and J by 0 bases, and 8 bases separated the two germline ends. The CDR3 loop spans 15 amino acids. Per the germline V gene, CDR1 is LGHNA and CDR2 is YNFKEQ. The CDR3 is CASSQDITNTGELFF. The CDR3 nucleotides are TGTGCCAGCAGCCAGGACATAACGAACACCGGGGAGCTGTTTTTT.

This chain connects TRBV4-1 to TRBJ2-2; tentative D call: TRBD1 (5 bases). Germline V gives CDR1 MGHRA, CDR2 YSYEKL. The germline V and J ends were trimmed by 6 bases and 1 base, with 9 bases remaining between them. There are 14 residues in the CDR3. Written as DNA, the CDR3 is TGCGCCAGCAGGGGTGACAGGAACACCGGGGAGCTGTTTTTT. Encoded protein: CASRGDRNTGELFF.

The chain uses TRBV27 and TRBJ1-4, with D hard to call. Germline V CDR1 and CDR2: MNHEY, SMNVEV (reference sequence). V shed 5 bases and J shed 7 bases, with 14 bases lying between them. CDR3 length: 14 residues. CDR3 nucleotide sequence: TGTGCCAGCAGTCCGGGCGGTACGGGTGAAAAACTGTTTTTT. Its protein product is CASSPGGTGEKLFF.

This chain uses TRBV6-5 with TRBJ2-2, with D possibly matching TRBD2 (5 bases). CDR3 length equals 15 residues. With 1 base removed from V and 1 base from J, the gap between germline ends came to 7 bases. Germline lookup yields CDR1 MNHEY and CDR2 SVGAGI. CDR3 loop: CASSYLGGNTGELFF. DNA for the CDR3: TGTGCCAGCAGTTACTTAGGAGGGAACACCGGGGAGCTGTTTTTT.

The J gene is TRBJ2-3, the V gene TRBV7-9, with D tentatively TRBD2 (5 bases). The CDR3 sequence is 17 residues long. Germline CDR1 SEHNR, CDR2 FQNEAQ (reference sequence). The V gene lost 3 bases and the J gene lost 4 bases, with 20 bases spanning the gap. CDR3 coding DNA: TGTGCCAGCAGCTTCTATGGCTCAACTAGTGGTTCAGATACGCAGTATTTT. As protein: CASSFYGSTSGSDTQYF.

V usage is TRBV12-5 and J usage is TRBJ1-5; TRBD1 aligns across 7 bases. The J segment lost 4 bases and the V segment lost 7 bases, leaving 13 bases of the junction unmatched. The length of the CDR3 is 16 residues. CDR1 and CDR2 from the germline V gene are LGHNT and FRNRAP. The CDR3 bases are TGTGCTAGTGCCTCGGGGGGGACAGTCGTAAATCAGCCCCAGCATTTT. Its protein product is CASASGGTVVNQPQHF. Based on the CDR3 plus reference TRBV12-5 and TRBJ1-5, the full variable domain is DARVTQTPRHKVTEMGQEVTMRCQPILGHNTVFWYRQTMMQGLELLAYFRNRAPLDDSGMPKDRFSAEMPDATLATLKIQPSEPRDSAVYFCASASGGTVVNQPQHFGDGTRLSIL.

This chain joins TRBV24-1 and TRBJ2-3; TRBD2 is a possible D gene (5 bases). Germline V CDR1 and CDR2: KGHDR, SFDVKD. The CDR3 spans 13 residues. Between the trimmed V and J ends, which lost 9 bases and 2 bases, there was a span of 11 bases. For the CDR3, the DNA is TGTGCCACCGGTAGCGACCTCACAGATACGCAGTATTTT. Translation: CATGSDLTDTQYF.

The chain is built from TRBV4-1 and TRBJ2-7; TRBD2 is a possible D gene (6 bases). The germline V gene encodes CDR1 MGHRA and CDR2 YSYEKL. V lost 6 bases to trimming and J lost 0 bases, with 15 bases between them. The CDR3 consists of 15 residues. CDR3 bases: TGCGCCAGCAGGCGGGGCGCCGGGGCCTCCTACGAGCAGTACTTC. It encodes CASRRGAGASYEQYF.

This sequence joins TRBV7-8 and TRBJ2-3; 7 positions agree with TRBD1. Germline assignment: CDR1 SGHVS and CDR2 FQNEAQ. The CDR3 sequence is 16 residues long. The junction had 7 bases not matched to a gene; V was cut back by 4 bases and J by 0 bases. The CDR3, as DNA: TGTGCCAGCAGCTCCACCCGGGACAGAAGCACAGATACGCAGTATTTT. Its protein is CASSSTRDRSTDTQYF.